Listed below are T cell receptor beta chains from one sample, sequenced in a study of blood T cell repertoires in COVID-19. The protocol was immunoSEQ multiplex PCR, while the TCRdb copy is restricted to in-frame clones and leaves out a portion. The sample shows about 150,000 clones, roughly 84% of them seen only once. Sequencing was carried out using peripheral blood. The receptor source for this set is a young man with active or convalescent COVID-19. Both conserved end residues are part of each CDR3. The order of the fields is V gene, J gene, CDR3 protein.

v_gene: TRBV11-2; j_gene: TRBJ2-2; CDR3aa: CASSTYSSWATGELFF
v_gene: TRBV5-4; j_gene: TRBJ2-6; CDR3aa: CASSLAVGRRGANVLTF
v_gene: TRBV30; j_gene: TRBJ1-4; CDR3aa: CAWSGDRGILFF
v_gene: TRBV18; j_gene: TRBJ2-7; CDR3aa: CASSPLAGSVHEQYF
v_gene: TRBV5-5; j_gene: TRBJ2-4; CDR3aa: CASSRQGKNIQYF
v_gene: TRBV5-1; j_gene: TRBJ1-1; CDR3aa: CASSRDSWDTEAFF
v_gene: TRBV28; j_gene: TRBJ2-1; CDR3aa: CASRTPNGRSHEQFF
v_gene: TRBV19; j_gene: TRBJ1-6; CDR3aa: CASSMSSYNSPLHF
v_gene: TRBV9; j_gene: TRBJ2-7; CDR3aa: CASSVVAGAGEQYF
v_gene: TRBV10-1; j_gene: TRBJ2-1; CDR3aa: CASSEWGDEQFF
v_gene: TRBV25-1; j_gene: TRBJ2-7; CDR3aa: CASSKGGVSEQYF
v_gene: TRBV15; j_gene: TRBJ2-7; CDR3aa: CATSRGLGELAVSSYEQYF
v_gene: TRBV2; j_gene: TRBJ2-5; CDR3aa: CASSEVRGKAETQYF
v_gene: TRBV3-1/TRBV3-2; j_gene: TRBJ1-1; CDR3aa: CASSQVTVNTEAFF
v_gene: TRBV5-1; j_gene: TRBJ2-5; CDR3aa: CASSRGTLEETQYF
v_gene: TRBV18; j_gene: TRBJ2-5; CDR3aa: CASSQGQGNQETQYF
v_gene: TRBV5-4; j_gene: TRBJ2-5; CDR3aa: CASSRVVSGGHRETQYF
v_gene: TRBV28; j_gene: TRBJ2-2; CDR3aa: CASSHRDRHTGELFF
v_gene: TRBV7-3; j_gene: TRBJ2-5; CDR3aa: CASSSNPGTQYF
v_gene: TRBV9; j_gene: TRBJ1-5; CDR3aa: CASSVGRGPGQPQHF
v_gene: TRBV6-5; j_gene: TRBJ2-7; CDR3aa: CASAGTGDPEQYF
v_gene: TRBV11-3; j_gene: TRBJ2-1; CDR3aa: CASSLVGLALGEQFF
v_gene: TRBV11-2; j_gene: TRBJ2-1; CDR3aa: CASSLALAGGYNEQFF
v_gene: TRBV7-3; j_gene: TRBJ1-6; CDR3aa: CASSPGGANSPLHF
v_gene: TRBV11-2; j_gene: TRBJ2-3; CDR3aa: CASSRDRSTDTQYF
v_gene: TRBV5-1; j_gene: TRBJ2-7; CDR3aa: CASSLVLGYDEQYF
v_gene: TRBV3-1/TRBV3-2; j_gene: TRBJ1-1; CDR3aa: CASSQDWGGTEAFF
v_gene: TRBV5-1; j_gene: TRBJ1-6; CDR3aa: CASSLAGDSYNSPLHF
v_gene: TRBV5-4; j_gene: TRBJ2-1; CDR3aa: CASSLAGDEQFF
v_gene: TRBV28; j_gene: TRBJ2-5; CDR3aa: CASSLEFGTRAVGRGIFQETQYF
v_gene: TRBV7-2; j_gene: TRBJ2-1; CDR3aa: CASSLRQGGQFF
v_gene: TRBV7-9; j_gene: TRBJ1-4; CDR3aa: CASSSPGTGREKLFF
v_gene: TRBV28; j_gene: TRBJ2-3; CDR3aa: CASLPTRGGLAGGRYTQYF
v_gene: TRBV5-5; j_gene: TRBJ2-5; CDR3aa: CASSLETGTPETQYF
v_gene: TRBV27; j_gene: TRBJ2-4; CDR3aa: CDRGPNIQYF
v_gene: TRBV28; j_gene: TRBJ1-2; CDR3aa: CASSQLPGTGAPNYGYTF
v_gene: TRBV6-6; j_gene: TRBJ1-6; CDR3aa: CASSVDRGSSPLHF
v_gene: TRBV4-3; j_gene: TRBJ2-1; CDR3aa: CASSHASVYNEQFF
v_gene: TRBV28; j_gene: TRBJ2-7; CDR3aa: CASSSQRFSYEQYF
v_gene: TRBV11-2; j_gene: TRBJ2-7; CDR3aa: CASSPYGQGYEQYF
v_gene: TRBV6-5; j_gene: TRBJ2-7; CDR3aa: CASSSLYEQYF
v_gene: TRBV7-2; j_gene: TRBJ1-3; CDR3aa: CASSLGLNSGNTIYF
v_gene: TRBV2; j_gene: TRBJ2-2; CDR3aa: CASRGWGENTGELFF
v_gene: TRBV4-2; j_gene: TRBJ2-4; CDR3aa: CASSQVAELAGGPFVKNIQYF
v_gene: TRBV7-6; j_gene: TRBJ2-7; CDR3aa: CASSASTGGGYEQYF
v_gene: TRBV2; j_gene: TRBJ1-4; CDR3aa: CASREEATNEKLFF
v_gene: TRBV4-1; j_gene: TRBJ2-2; CDR3aa: CASSRGQGGNTGELFF
v_gene: TRBV2; j_gene: TRBJ1-5; CDR3aa: CASSADYSNQPQHF